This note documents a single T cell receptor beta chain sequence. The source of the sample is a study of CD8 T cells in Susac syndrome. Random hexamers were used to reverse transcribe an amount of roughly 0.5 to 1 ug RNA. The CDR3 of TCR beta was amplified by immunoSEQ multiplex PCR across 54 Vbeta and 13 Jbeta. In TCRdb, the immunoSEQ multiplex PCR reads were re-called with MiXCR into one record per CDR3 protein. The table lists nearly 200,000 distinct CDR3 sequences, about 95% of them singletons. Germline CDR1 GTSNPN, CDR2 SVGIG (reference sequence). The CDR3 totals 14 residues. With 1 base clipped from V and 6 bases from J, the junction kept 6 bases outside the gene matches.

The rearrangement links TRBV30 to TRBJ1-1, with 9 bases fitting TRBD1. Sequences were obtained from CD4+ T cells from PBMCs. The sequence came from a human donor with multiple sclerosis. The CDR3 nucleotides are TGTGCCTGGAGTGCGGGACAGGGCTCCTCTGAAGCTTTCTTT. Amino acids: CAWSAGQGSSEAFF.